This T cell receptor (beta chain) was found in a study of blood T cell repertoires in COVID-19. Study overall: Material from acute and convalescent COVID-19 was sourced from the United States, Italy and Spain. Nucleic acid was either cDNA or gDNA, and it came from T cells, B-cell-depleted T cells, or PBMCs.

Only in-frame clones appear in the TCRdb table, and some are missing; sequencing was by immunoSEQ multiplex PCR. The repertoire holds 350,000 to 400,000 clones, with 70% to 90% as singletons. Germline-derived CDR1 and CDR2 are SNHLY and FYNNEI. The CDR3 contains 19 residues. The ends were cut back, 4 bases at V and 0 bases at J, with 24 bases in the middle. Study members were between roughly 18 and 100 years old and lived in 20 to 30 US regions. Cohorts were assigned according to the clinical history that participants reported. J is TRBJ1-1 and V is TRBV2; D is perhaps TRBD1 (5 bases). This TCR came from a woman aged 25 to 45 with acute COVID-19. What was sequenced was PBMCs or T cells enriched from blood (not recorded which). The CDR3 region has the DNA TGTGCCAGCAGTGCCGAGACAGCACAAAGTAAAATTATGAACACTGAAGCTTTCTTT. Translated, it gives CASSAETAQSKIMNTEAFF.